This T cell receptor beta chain was observed in a study of T cell changes during pregnancy in multiple sclerosis. V dropped 0 bases and J dropped 2; count of bases not matched to a gene: 2. The CDR3 is 15 amino acids. CDR1 SGHRS and CDR2 YFSETQ come from the germline V gene. Assay used: immunoSEQ multiplex PCR; TCRdb lists only in-frame clones, some missing. Among 36,000 or so clones listed, more than 75% were seen once. The sequence was obtained from a female donor with multiple sclerosis, enrolled in a pregnancy study. V gene TRBV5-1 combines with J gene TRBJ2-7, with 10 bases fitting TRBD1. The sequenced sample was CD4+ T cells from peripheral blood mononuclear cells, obtained in the first trimester of pregnancy. The CDR3 region is CASSLGTGGTYEQYF. The CDR3 DNA is TGCGCCAGCAGCTTGGGGACAGGGGGTACCTACGAGCAGTACTTC.